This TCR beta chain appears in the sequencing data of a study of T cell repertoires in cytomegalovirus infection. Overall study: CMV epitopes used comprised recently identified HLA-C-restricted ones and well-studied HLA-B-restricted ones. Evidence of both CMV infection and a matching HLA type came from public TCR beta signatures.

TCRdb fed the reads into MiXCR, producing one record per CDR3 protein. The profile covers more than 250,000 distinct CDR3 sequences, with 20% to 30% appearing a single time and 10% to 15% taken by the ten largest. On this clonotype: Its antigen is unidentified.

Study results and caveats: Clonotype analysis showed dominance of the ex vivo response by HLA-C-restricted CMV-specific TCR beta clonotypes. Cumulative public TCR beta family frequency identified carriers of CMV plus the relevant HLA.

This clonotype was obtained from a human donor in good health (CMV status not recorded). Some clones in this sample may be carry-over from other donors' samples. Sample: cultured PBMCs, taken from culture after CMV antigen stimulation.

The CDR3 loop is CASSTRLAGEITDTQYF. CDR3 bases: TGCGCCAGCAGCACCCGACTAGCGGGAGAGATCACAGATACGCAGTATTTT. This rearrangement joins TRBV5-1 to TRBJ2-3; 12 nucleotides match TRBD2. The germline gives CDR1 SGHRS, CDR2 YFSETQ. V was pared by 4 bases and J by 2 bases, with 8 bases of the junction left unmatched. The CDR3 is 17 residues long.